Shown below are 8 T cell receptor beta chains from a single sample sequenced in a study of blood T cells in healthy people across ages. Alongside a J-beta primer mix, a sample-barcoded 5' primer served in a second PCR lasting about 6 to 11 cycles. TCRdb used MiXCR to reprocess the 5' RACE reads, holding one entry per CDR3 protein. The data hold around 1.7 million distinct CDR3 sequences, with over 25% observed a single time. The sequenced material came from blood. The receptors come from a woman aged 25 to 45 in good health.

Ten or more counts support this clonotype. V and J are TRBV5-1 and TRBJ2-6; 7 bases map to TRBD1. From germline, CDR1 is SGHRS and CDR2 YFSETQ. V was pared by 4 bases and J by 0 bases, with 7 bases of the junction left unmatched. The CDR3 length is 17 residues. The CDR3 loop reads CASSTTGTSSGANVLTF. CDR3 DNA sequence: TGCGCCAGCAGCACGACAGGGACCAGCTCTGGGGCCAACGTCCTGACTTTC.

This clonotype was counted between two and nine times. The chain couples TRBV5-1 to TRBJ2-5, with a tentative D call TRBD1 (6 bases). V shed 4 bases and J shed 0 bases, with 16 bases lying between them. The length of the CDR3 is 16 residues. Germline V CDR1 and CDR2: SGHRS, YFSETQ. This chain's CDR3 is CASSALQGRDQETQYF. Written as DNA, the CDR3 is TGCGCCAGCAGCGCCTTACAGGGTAGGGACCAAGAGACCCAGTACTTC.

The rearrangement links TRBV7-9 to TRBJ1-2; 8 nucleotides agree with TRBD1. Germline CDR1 SEHNR, CDR2 FQNEAQ (reference sequence). CDR3 length equals 13 residues. Trimming took 5 bases from V and 8 from J; bases not matched to a gene: 7. The CDR3 protein is CASSPRGRGGYTF. DNA of the CDR3: TGTGCCAGCAGCCCCAGGGGGCGCGGGGGCTACACCTTC. The full variable domain, completed using reference TRBV7-9 and TRBJ1-2, is DTGVSQNPRHKITKRGQNVTFRCDPISEHNRLYWYRQTLGQGPEFLTYFQNEAQLEKSRLLSDRFSAERPKGSFSTLEIQRTEQGDSAMYLCASSPRGRGGYTFGSGTRLTVV.

This chain connects TRBV5-1 to TRBJ2-1, with D possibly matching TRBD2 (5 bases). TRBJ2-7 explains the end of the DNA better; the J call may be wrong. CDR3 size: 12 residues. Germline V CDR1 and CDR2: SGHRS, YFSETQ. This CDR3 is CASSSLANEQYF. In DNA, the CDR3 is TGCGCCAGCAGCTCTTTAGCGAATGAGCAGTACTTC.

This chain joins TRBV13 and TRBJ2-7; maybe TRBD2 (5 bases). CDR1 PRHDT and CDR2 FYEKMQ come from the germline V gene (reference sequence). This CDR3 has 14 residues. V was pared by 5 bases and J by 2 bases, with 13 bases between. The CDR3 DNA reads TGTGCCAGCAGCCAAAGTCAGGAGGCCTACGAGCAGTACTTC. Its translation: CASSQSQEAYEQYF.

The chain has TRBV7-2 and TRBJ2-6; 9 positions agree with TRBD1. V shed 5 bases, J shed 4 bases, and the junction held 18 bases outside the gene matches. The CDR3 runs 20 residues. Germline V gene data show CDR1 as SGHTA and CDR2 as FQGNSA. CDR3 region: CASSPRSRQGVNSGANVLTF. CDR3 nucleotide sequence: TGTGCCAGCAGCCCCAGAAGTCGACAGGGGGTAAATTCAGGGGCCAACGTCCTGACTTTC.

This chain connects TRBV4-3 to TRBJ2-5; 8 bases line up with TRBD2. This CDR3 has 15 amino acids. In germline, CDR1 is LGHNA, CDR2 YSLEER. V dropped 0 bases and J dropped 2; count of bases not matched to a gene: 2. The CDR3 DNA is TGCGCCAGCAGCCAAGATGGCGGGGGGCAAGAGACCCAGTACTTC. Residues: CASSQDGGGQETQYF.

The V and J genes are TRBV18 and TRBJ2-5; TRBD2 is a possible D gene (6 bases). Matching the DNA end better, TRBJ2-7 makes the J call doubtful. The CDR3 is 15 residues long. Germline V gene lookup returns CDR1 KGHSH and CDR2 LQKENI. The CDR3 sequence is CASSPGDLRSYEQYF. The CDR3 nucleotides are TGTGCCAGCTCCCCGGGGGATTTGAGAAGCTACGAGCAGTACTTC.